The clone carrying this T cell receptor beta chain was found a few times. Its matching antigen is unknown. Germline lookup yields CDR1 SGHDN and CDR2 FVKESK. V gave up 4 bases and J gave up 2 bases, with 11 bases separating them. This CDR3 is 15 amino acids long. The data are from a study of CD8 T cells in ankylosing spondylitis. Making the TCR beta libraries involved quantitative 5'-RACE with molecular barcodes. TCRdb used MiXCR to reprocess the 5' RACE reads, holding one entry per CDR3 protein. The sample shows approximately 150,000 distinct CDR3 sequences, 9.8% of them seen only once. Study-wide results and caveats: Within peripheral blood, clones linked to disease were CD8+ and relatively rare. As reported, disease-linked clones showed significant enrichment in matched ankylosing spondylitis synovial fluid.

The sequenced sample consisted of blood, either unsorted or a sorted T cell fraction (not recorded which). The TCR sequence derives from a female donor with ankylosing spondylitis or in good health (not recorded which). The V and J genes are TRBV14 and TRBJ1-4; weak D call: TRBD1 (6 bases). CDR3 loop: CASSPYRVTNEKLFF. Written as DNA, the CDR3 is TGTGCCAGCAGCCCCTACAGGGTCACTAATGAAAAACTGTTTTTT.